Presented here are 10 T cell receptor beta chains from one specimen sequenced in a study of blood T cell repertoires in COVID-19. Measured with immunoSEQ multiplex PCR; TCRdb has only the in-frame clones, and not every one. The table lists roughly 180,000 clones, roughly 84% of them singletons. The sequencing sample was made of PBMCs or T cells enriched from blood (not recorded which). These receptors were obtained from a man in his 60s who had recovered from COVID-19.

V gene TRBV11-1 combines with J gene TRBJ2-3; TRBD2 aligns across 10 bases. The length of the CDR3 is 16 residues. With 3 bases clipped from V and 5 bases from J, the junction kept 8 bases outside the gene matches. Germline V gene sequence: CDR1 SGHAT, CDR2 FQDESV (reference sequence). CDR3: CASSFQKAGGLDTQYF. Written as DNA, the CDR3 is TGTGCCAGCAGCTTCCAAAAAGCGGGGGGGTTAGATACGCAGTATTTT.

The V gene is TRBV28, the J gene TRBJ2-7; 7 bases agree with TRBD1. Germline CDR1 and CDR2: MDHEN and SYDVKM. Losses at the gene ends were 8 bases for V and 2 bases for J; bases not matched to a gene: 6. CDR3 size: 13 residues. The CDR3 DNA reads as TGTGCCAGCTTTAGGCAGGGGGCCTACGAGCAGTACTTC. Its translation: CASFRQGAYEQYF.

This chain's CDR3 is CASSLGGRSLAKNIQYF. The CDR3 bases are TGTGCCAGCAGCCTCGGAGGCAGATCACTAGCCAAAAACATTCAGTACTTC. The chain has TRBV7-6 and TRBJ2-4; possible D gene TRBD2, 5 bases. Trimming removed 5 bases from V and 0 bases from J, with 17 bases in between. This CDR3 is built from 17 residues. Germline V CDR1 and CDR2: SGHVS, FNYEAQ. Full variable domain (rest looked up from reference TRBV7-6 and TRBJ2-4): GAGVSQSPRYKVTKRGQDVALRCDPISGHVSLYWYRQALGQGPEFLTYFNYEAQQDKSGLPNDRFSAERPEGSISTLTIQRTEQRDSAMYRCASSLGGRSLAKNIQYFGAGTRLSVL.

This chain links TRBV7-6 with TRBJ1-4; the match to TRBD1 covers 10 bases. The CDR3 length is 15 residues. V dropped 1 base and J dropped 7; count of bases not matched to a gene: 3. From germline, CDR1 is SGHVS and CDR2 FNYEAQ. CDR3 DNA: TGTGCCAGCAGCTTAGGGACAGGGGGGAGTGAAAAACTGTTTTTT. This codes for CASSLGTGGSEKLFF.

The chain couples TRBV29-1 to TRBJ1-2; D may be TRBD1 (5 bases). The CDR3 is 13 residues long. Germline V CDR1 and CDR2: SQVTM, ANQGSEA. Deletions cut 1 base from V and 5 bases from J, with 11 bases between. The CDR3 DNA reads TGCAGCGTTGAAGGACAGCTCGCGTATGGCTACACCTTC. This gives the protein CSVEGQLAYGYTF.

The V call is TRBV12-1, the J call TRBJ2-1; the table's D call of TRBD1 was not tested on the DNA. TRBV12-1 is annotated as a pseudogene. The CDR3 consists of 16 residues. For the CDR3, the DNA is TGTGCCAGCAGCAGGTCAGAGGACAGGGAGGTGAATGAGCAGTTCTTC. Translation gives CASSRSEDREVNEQFF.

The CDR3, as DNA: TGTGCCAGCAGTCCTTACAGGGCGAACACCGGGGAGCTGTTTTTT. Encoded protein: CASSPYRANTGELFF. The chain links TRBV28 to TRBJ2-2; possibly TRBD1 for D (6 bases). Germline values: CDR1 MDHEN, CDR2 SYDVKM. The length of the CDR3 is 15 residues. The V gene lost 5 bases and the J gene lost 0 bases, with 10 bases spanning the gap.

V and J are TRBV18 and TRBJ2-1; weak D call: TRBD1 (5 bases). Trimming took off 3 bases at V and 8 bases at J, with 17 bases between the two ends. Per the germline V gene, CDR1 is KGHSH and CDR2 is LQKENI. This CDR3 contains 15 residues. CDR3 nucleotides: TGTGCCAGCTCACCCAGACAGACCGCCTCTGATGAGCAGTTCTTC. Translation gives CASSPRQTASDEQFF.

The chain is built from TRBV7-2 and TRBJ2-5, with D possibly being TRBD1 (5 bases). The germline CDR1 and CDR2 sequences are SGHTA and FQGNSA. The CDR3 runs 14 residues. V was trimmed by 0 bases and J by 2 bases, leaving 7 bases between them. In DNA, the CDR3 is TGTGCCAGCAGCTTAGCAGGGGCGCAAGAGACCCAGTACTTC. This encodes CASSLAGAQETQYF. Together with reference TRBV7-2 and TRBJ2-5, the CDR3 gives the full variable domain: GAGVSQSPSNKVTEKGKDVELRCDPISGHTALYWYRQSLGQGLEFLIYFQGNSAPDKSGLPSDRFSAERTGGSVSTLTIQRTQQEDSAVYLCASSLAGAQETQYFGPGTRLLVL.

The chain couples TRBV28 to TRBJ2-1; TRBD2 agrees at 10 bases. The CDR3 spans 15 residues. J was trimmed by 5 bases and V by 5 bases; bases with no gene match: 6. Per germline, CDR1 MDHEN and CDR2 SYDVKM. The CDR3 region is CASSPTSGSNNEQFF. In DNA form, the CDR3 reads TGTGCCAGCAGTCCGACTAGCGGGTCTAACAATGAGCAGTTCTTC.